The 22 T cell receptor beta chains in this list originate from one sample, sequenced in a study of blood T cell repertoires in COVID-19. TCRdb keeps only in-frame clones here, not all; method: immunoSEQ multiplex PCR. The sample lists roughly 100,000 clones; approximately 80% were seen once. Sequenced input: peripheral blood. The receptor set was obtained from an older woman with acute or convalescent COVID-19.

A note on this clone: Other nucleotide sequences in the sample specify the same CDR3. This chain connects TRBV19 to TRBJ1-4, with no clear D. The CDR3 consists of 12 residues. Germline V lookup: CDR1 LNHDA, CDR2 SQIVND (reference sequence). Trimming shortened V by 7 bases and J by 4 bases, and 7 bases separated the two germline ends. CDR3 region: CASTGGNEKLFF. CDR3 DNA: TGTGCCAGTACGGGTGGTAATGAAAAACTGTTTTTT.

This clone was observed a single time. The V call is TRBV5-1, the J call TRBJ2-2, with 15 bases that match TRBD2. There are 19 residues in the CDR3. V was clipped by 0 bases and J by 0 bases; unmatched bases: 3. The germline V gene encodes CDR1 SGHRS and CDR2 YFSETQ. DNA of the CDR3: TGCGCCAGCAGCTTGGAGGGACTAGCGGGAGGACCGAACACCGGGGAGCTGTTTTTT. Amino acids: CASSLEGLAGGPNTGELFF.

V is TRBV7-3 and J is TRBJ1-5, with TRBD1 matching 8 bases. The V gene end was trimmed by 5 bases and the J gene end by 5 bases; junction bases not matched to a gene: 2. Per germline, CDR1 SGHTA and CDR2 FQGTGA. The CDR3 sequence is 13 residues long. The CDR3 loop is CASSTDRDQPQHF. CDR3 DNA sequence: TGTGCCAGCAGCACGGACAGGGATCAGCCCCAGCATTTT.

V is TRBV4-1 and J is TRBJ1-2; TRBD1 is a possible D gene (5 bases). Trimming shortened V by 0 bases and J by 8 bases, and 13 bases separated the two germline ends. CDR1 is MGHRA, CDR2 YSYEKL, per germline. The CDR3 totals 14 residues. The CDR3 DNA is TGCGCCAGCAGCCAAGACGGGACTTTGGGAGGCTACACCTTC. Encoded protein: CASSQDGTLGGYTF.

The V gene is TRBV27, the J gene TRBJ2-1; TRBD1 matches 12 bases. V lost 7 bases and J lost 7; bases outside the gene matches: 11. Germline values: CDR1 MNHEY, CDR2 SMNVEV (reference sequence). There are 16 residues in the CDR3. The CDR3 DNA follows: TGTGCCAGCAATCCATTAGGGACAGGGGGCGTGAATGAGCAGTTCTTC. Its protein product is CASNPLGTGGVNEQFF.

The chain carries TRBV23-1 and TRBJ2-3, with TRBD1 matching over 9 bases. TRBV23-1 is given ORF status, its function remaining uncertain. CDR3 size: 16 residues. Trimming at V came to 5 bases and at J to 0 bases, leaving 6 bases not matched to a gene. The chain's CDR3 is CASSERDRESTDTQYF. CDR3 in DNA: TGCGCCAGCAGTGAACGGGACAGGGAAAGCACAGATACGCAGTATTTT.

The CDR3: CASSPQGSNQPQHF. CDR3 DNA: TGTGCCAGCTCACCACAGGGGAGCAATCAGCCCCAGCATTTT. This sequence joins TRBV18 and TRBJ1-5; D is possibly TRBD1 (5 bases). Trimming left V 1 base short and J 1 base short, with 5 bases between. CDR3 length: 14 amino acids. Germline V gene sequence: CDR1 KGHSH, CDR2 LQKENI.

This chain links TRBV18 with TRBJ2-1; D is possibly TRBD1 (6 bases). This CDR3 is built from 14 residues. In germline, CDR1 is KGHSH, CDR2 LQKENI. V lost 4 bases and J lost 8, with 15 bases in between. CDR3 DNA: TGTGCCAGCTCACTTCAGGGGCAGGGTCATGAGCAGTTCTTC. Its protein product is CASSLQGQGHEQFF. The variable domain in full, with the rest retrieved from reference TRBV18 and TRBJ2-1, is NAGVMQNPRHLVRRRGQEARLRCSPMKGHSHVYWYRQLPEEGLKFMVYLQKENIIDESGMPKERFSAEFPKEGPSILRIQQVVRGDSAAYFCASSLQGQGHEQFFGPGTRLTVL.

On this clone itself: This sample includes further DNA sequences coding for the same CDR3. V usage is TRBV12-3 or TRBV12-4 and J usage is TRBJ2-5, with TRBD1 as a possible D gene (6 bases). Trimming cost V 6 bases and J 1 base, with 9 bases left between them. The CDR3 contains 13 residues. The CDR3 sequence is CASSRGFQETQYF. In nucleotides, the CDR3 is TGTGCCAGCAGCAGGGGATTCCAAGAGACCCAGTACTTC.

In DNA, the CDR3 is TGTGCCAGCAGAATATTTCGGAGAAACACTGAAGCTTTCTTT. Its translation: CASRIFRRNTEAFF. The V gene is TRBV6-5, the J gene TRBJ1-1; D remains ambiguous. V dropped 6 bases and J dropped 2 bases, with 13 bases sitting between them. CDR3 length: 14 amino acids. Germline CDR1 MNHEY, CDR2 SVGAGI.

V gene TRBV19 combines with J gene TRBJ1-5; D is unresolved. This CDR3 is built from 15 residues. V lost 1 base and J lost 4, with 11 bases in between. CDR1 and CDR2 from the germline V gene are LNHDA and SQIVND (reference sequence). CDR3 loop: CASSIAIGGNQPQHF. The CDR3 nucleotides read TGTGCCAGTAGTATAGCTATTGGCGGAAATCAGCCCCAGCATTTT.

The V call is TRBV23-1, the J call TRBJ1-5, with TRBD1 matching 10 bases. TRBV23-1 is labeled an ORF, and its function is uncertain. J gave up 9 bases and V 0 bases, and 8 bases lay outside the gene matches. The CDR3 totals 16 residues. CDR3 DNA sequence: TGCGCCAGCAGTCAATCATTAGACAGGGGGCTTGGGCCCCAGCATTTT. It yields the protein CASSQSLDRGLGPQHF.

The chain recombines TRBV5-1 with TRBJ1-1, with TRBD1 matching over 9 bases. Per germline, CDR1 SGHRS and CDR2 YFSETQ. CDR3 size: 15 residues. Trimming at V came to 4 bases and at J to 5 bases, leaving 9 bases not matched to a gene. As DNA, the CDR3 is TGCGCCAGCAGCCCAAGGACAGGGGAGGGGACTGAAGCTTTCTTT. It codes for CASSPRTGEGTEAFF.

This clone appeared a few times. The chain has TRBV10-3 and TRBJ2-7; a possible D gene is TRBD2 (5 bases). The CDR3 is made up of 14 amino acids. CDR1 is ENHRY, CDR2 SYGVKD, per germline. The V end lost 7 bases, the J end lost 4 bases, and 17 bases lay between the germline ends. The CDR3 loop reads CAIMRAPEAYEQYF. The CDR3 DNA reads as TGTGCCATCATGCGGGCCCCCGAAGCTTACGAGCAGTACTTC.

The genes are TRBV9 and TRBJ1-1; D perhaps matches TRBD1 (5 bases). V shed 0 bases and J shed 5 bases, with 14 bases lying between them. Germline-derived CDR1 and CDR2 are SGDLS and YYNGEE. The length of the CDR3 is 15 residues. CDR3 in amino acids: CASSVGGGEGTEAFF. The CDR3 region has the DNA TGTGCCAGCAGCGTAGGAGGAGGGGAGGGGACTGAAGCTTTCTTT.

The chain carries TRBV15 and TRBJ2-3, with a possible D match to TRBD1 (6 bases). The CDR3 contains 14 residues. Trimming pared 5 bases from V and 6 bases from J, leaving 15 bases between. In germline, CDR1 is LNHNV, CDR2 YYDKDF (reference sequence). As DNA, the CDR3 is TGTGCCACCAGCGGGGACCCAGGGGCCGATACGCAGTATTTT. It specifies CATSGDPGADTQYF.

This chain uses TRBV6-5 with TRBJ2-1, with 10 bases aligning to TRBD2. The V segment lost 8 bases and the J segment 9 bases; nucleotides outside the gene matches: 10. The CDR3 covers 14 residues. Germline CDR1 and CDR2: MNHEY and SVGAGI. In DNA form, the CDR3 reads TGTGCCAGCGCCCTAGCGGGAGATGGGAGTGAGCAGTTCTTC. This sequence encodes CASALAGDGSEQFF.

The chain uses TRBV28 and TRBJ2-7, with TRBD2 matching over 9 bases. CDR3 size: 17 residues. J gave up 3 bases and V 5 bases, and 14 bases lay outside the gene matches. In germline, CDR1 is MDHEN, CDR2 SYDVKM. As DNA, the CDR3 is TGTGCCAGCAGTGCCAGATTCCATAGCGGGAGCGTCTACGAGCAGTACTTC. This translates into CASSARFHSGSVYEQYF.

This clone showed up just a few times. The chain carries TRBV12-3 or TRBV12-4 and TRBJ2-3; perhaps TRBD1 as D (6 bases). The V end lost 8 bases, the J end lost 6 bases, and 9 bases lay between the germline ends. The CDR3 consists of 11 residues. This CDR3 is CASGRGDTQYF. The CDR3 DNA reads TGTGCCAGCGGTAGGGGGGATACGCAGTATTTT.

The chain uses TRBV7-9 and TRBJ2-7; 7 bases agree with TRBD1. V trimming: 1 base; J trimming: 0 bases; junction bases outside the gene matches: 6. Germline V gene data show CDR1 as SEHNR and CDR2 as FQNEAQ (reference sequence). The CDR3 extends over 16 amino acids. CDR3 loop: CASSLVGQRSSYEQYF. CDR3 coding DNA: TGTGCCAGCAGCTTAGTGGGACAGAGGAGCTCCTACGAGCAGTACTTC.

The V gene is TRBV7-7, the J gene TRBJ2-2, with 9 bases lining up with TRBD1. The CDR3 totals 15 residues. The ends lost 2 bases at V and 6 bases at J; junction bases unmatched: 4. Looked up from germline, CDR1 is SSHAT and CDR2 is FNYEAQ (reference sequence). Here the CDR3 reads CASSLRQGGPGELFF. CDR3 DNA: TGTGCCAGCAGCTTAAGACAGGGGGGTCCCGGGGAGCTGTTTTTT.

The genes are TRBV5-4 and TRBJ1-2; 12 bases match TRBD1. Germline assignment: CDR1 SGHNT and CDR2 YYREEE (reference sequence). This CDR3 has 15 residues. J gave up 5 bases and V 4 bases, and 6 bases lay outside the gene matches. The CDR3 region is CASSNRDRGRYGYTF. The CDR3 DNA follows: TGTGCCAGCAGCAACCGGGACAGGGGGCGATATGGCTACACCTTC.